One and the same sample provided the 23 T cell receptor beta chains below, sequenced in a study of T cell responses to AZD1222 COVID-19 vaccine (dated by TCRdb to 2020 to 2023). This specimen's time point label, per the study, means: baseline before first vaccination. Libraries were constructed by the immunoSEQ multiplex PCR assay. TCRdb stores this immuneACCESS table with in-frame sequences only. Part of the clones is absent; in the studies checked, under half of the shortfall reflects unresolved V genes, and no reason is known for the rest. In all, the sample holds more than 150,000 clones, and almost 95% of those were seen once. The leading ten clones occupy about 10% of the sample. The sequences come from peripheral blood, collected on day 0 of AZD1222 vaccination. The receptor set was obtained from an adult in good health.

CDR3 nucleotides: TGTGCCAGCAGGTCCCGGGACAGGGGCCCCTTAGGTGCCGGGGAGCTGTTTTTT. It encodes CASRSRDRGPLGAGELFF. The chain is built from TRBV2 and TRBJ2-2, with 10 bases fitting TRBD1. Trimming took 6 bases from V and 6 from J; bases not matched to a gene: 16. The germline gives CDR1 SNHLY, CDR2 FYNNEI. The CDR3 length is 18 residues. Based on the CDR3 plus reference TRBV2 and TRBJ2-2, the full variable domain is EPEVTQTPSHQVTQMGQEVILRCVPISNHLYFYWYRQILGQKVEFLVSFYNNEISEKSEIFDDQFSVERPDGSNFTLKIRSTKLEDSAMYFCASRSRDRGPLGAGELFFGEGSRLTVL.

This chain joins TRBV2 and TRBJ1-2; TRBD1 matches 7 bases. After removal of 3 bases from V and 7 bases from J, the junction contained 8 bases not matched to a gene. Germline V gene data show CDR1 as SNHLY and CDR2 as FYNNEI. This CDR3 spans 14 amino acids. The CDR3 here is CASSETGRLVGYTF. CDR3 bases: TGTGCCAGCAGTGAGACAGGGAGGTTGGTTGGCTACACCTTC.

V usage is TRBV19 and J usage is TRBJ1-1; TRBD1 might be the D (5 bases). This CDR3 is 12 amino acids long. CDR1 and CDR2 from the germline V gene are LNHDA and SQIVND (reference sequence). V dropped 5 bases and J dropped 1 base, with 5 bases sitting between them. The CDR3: CASSQGNTEAFF. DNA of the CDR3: TGTGCCAGTAGTCAGGGGAACACTGAAGCTTTCTTT.

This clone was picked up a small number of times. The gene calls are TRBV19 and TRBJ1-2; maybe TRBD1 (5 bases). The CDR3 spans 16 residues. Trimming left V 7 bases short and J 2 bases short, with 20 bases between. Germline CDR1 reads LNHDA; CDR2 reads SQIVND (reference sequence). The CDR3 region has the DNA TGTGCCAGTACCCCTCCGAGGGGCAGGGAAAACTATGGCTACACCTTC. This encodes CASTPPRGRENYGYTF.

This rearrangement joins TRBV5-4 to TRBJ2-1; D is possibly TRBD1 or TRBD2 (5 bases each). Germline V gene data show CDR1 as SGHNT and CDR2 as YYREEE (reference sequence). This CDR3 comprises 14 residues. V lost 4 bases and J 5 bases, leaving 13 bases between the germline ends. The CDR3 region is CASSGRDGDNEQFF. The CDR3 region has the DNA TGTGCCAGCAGCGGCCGGGACGGGGACAATGAGCAGTTCTTC.

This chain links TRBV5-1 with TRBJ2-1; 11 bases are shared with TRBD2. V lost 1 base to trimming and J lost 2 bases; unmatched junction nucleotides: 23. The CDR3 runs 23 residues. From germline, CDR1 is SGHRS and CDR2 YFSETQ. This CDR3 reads CASSLLSPPAGQTSGTPYNEQFF. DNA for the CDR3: TGCGCCAGCAGCTTGCTTTCCCCCCCCGCGGGACAGACTAGCGGGACTCCCTACAATGAGCAGTTCTTC. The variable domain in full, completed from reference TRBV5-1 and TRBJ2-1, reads KAGVTQTPRYLIKTRGQQVTLSCSPISGHRSVSWYQQTPGQGLQFLFEYFSETQRNKGNFPGRFSGRQFSNSRSEMNVSTLELGDSALYLCASSLLSPPAGQTSGTPYNEQFFGPGTRLTVL.

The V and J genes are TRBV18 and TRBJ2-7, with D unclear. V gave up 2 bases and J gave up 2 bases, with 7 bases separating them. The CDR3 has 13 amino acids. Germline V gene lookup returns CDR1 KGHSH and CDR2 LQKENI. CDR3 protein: CASSPGETYEQYV. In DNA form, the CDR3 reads TGTGCCAGCTCACCAGGAGAAACCTACGAGCAGTACGTC.

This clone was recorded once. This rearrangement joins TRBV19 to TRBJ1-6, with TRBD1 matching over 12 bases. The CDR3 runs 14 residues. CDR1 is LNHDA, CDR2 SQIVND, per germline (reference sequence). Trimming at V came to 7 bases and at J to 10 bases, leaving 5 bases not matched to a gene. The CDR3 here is CASTGTGGVSPLHF. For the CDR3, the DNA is TGTGCCAGTACCGGGACAGGGGGCGTCTCACCCCTCCACTTT.

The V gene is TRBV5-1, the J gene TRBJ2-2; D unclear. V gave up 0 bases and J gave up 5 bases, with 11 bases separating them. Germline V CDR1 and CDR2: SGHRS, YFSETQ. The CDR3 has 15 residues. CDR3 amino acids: CASSLGSIWTGELFF. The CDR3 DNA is TGCGCCAGCAGCTTGGGTTCTATCTGGACCGGGGAGCTGTTTTTT.

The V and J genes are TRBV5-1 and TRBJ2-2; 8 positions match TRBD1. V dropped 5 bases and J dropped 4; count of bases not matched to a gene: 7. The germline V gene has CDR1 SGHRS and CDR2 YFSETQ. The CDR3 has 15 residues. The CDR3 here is CASSYGQGPTGELFF. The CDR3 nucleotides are TGCGCCAGCAGTTATGGACAGGGACCCACCGGGGAGCTGTTTTTT.

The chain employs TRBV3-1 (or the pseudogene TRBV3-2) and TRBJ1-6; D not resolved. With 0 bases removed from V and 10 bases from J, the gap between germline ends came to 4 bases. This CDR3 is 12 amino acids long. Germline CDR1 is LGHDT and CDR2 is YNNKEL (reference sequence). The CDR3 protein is CASSQDGSPLHF. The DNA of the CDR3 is TGTGCCAGCAGCCAAGACGGCTCACCCCTCCACTTT.

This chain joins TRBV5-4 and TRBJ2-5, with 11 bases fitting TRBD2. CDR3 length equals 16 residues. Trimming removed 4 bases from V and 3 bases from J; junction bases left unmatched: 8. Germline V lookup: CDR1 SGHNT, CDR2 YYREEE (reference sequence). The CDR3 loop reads CASSSAPGLAEETQYF. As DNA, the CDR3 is TGTGCCAGCAGCAGCGCACCGGGACTAGCGGAAGAGACCCAGTACTTC.

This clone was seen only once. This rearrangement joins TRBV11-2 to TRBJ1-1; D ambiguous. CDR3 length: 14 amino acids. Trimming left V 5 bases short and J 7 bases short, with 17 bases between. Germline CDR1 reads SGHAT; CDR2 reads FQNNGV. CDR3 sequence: CASSPPGVSGEAFF. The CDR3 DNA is TGTGCCAGCAGCCCCCCGGGAGTCAGCGGTGAAGCTTTCTTT.

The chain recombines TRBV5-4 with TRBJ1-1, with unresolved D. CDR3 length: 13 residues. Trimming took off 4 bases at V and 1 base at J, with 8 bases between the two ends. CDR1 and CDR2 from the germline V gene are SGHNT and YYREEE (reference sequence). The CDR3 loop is CASSERSNTEAFF. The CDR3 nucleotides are TGTGCCAGCAGCGAAAGATCGAACACTGAAGCTTTCTTT.

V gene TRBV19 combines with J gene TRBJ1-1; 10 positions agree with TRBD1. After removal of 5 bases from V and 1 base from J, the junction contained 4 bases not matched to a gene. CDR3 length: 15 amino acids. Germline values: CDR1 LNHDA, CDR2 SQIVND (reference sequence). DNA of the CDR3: TGTGCCAGTAGTTCCGGGACAGGGGCGAACACTGAAGCTTTCTTT. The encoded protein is CASSSGTGANTEAFF.

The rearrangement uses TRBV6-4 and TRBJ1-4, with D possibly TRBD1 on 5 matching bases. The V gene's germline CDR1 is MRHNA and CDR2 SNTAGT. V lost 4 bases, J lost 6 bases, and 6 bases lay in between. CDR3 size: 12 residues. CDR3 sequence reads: CASSVGDEKLFF. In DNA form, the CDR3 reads TGTGCCAGCAGTGTGGGGGATGAAAAACTGTTTTTT.

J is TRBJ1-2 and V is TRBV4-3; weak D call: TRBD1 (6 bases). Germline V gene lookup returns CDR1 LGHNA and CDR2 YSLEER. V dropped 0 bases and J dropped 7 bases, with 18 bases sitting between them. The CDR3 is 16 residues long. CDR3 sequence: CASSQEGRGARSGYTF. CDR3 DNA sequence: TGCGCCAGCAGCCAAGAAGGTCGGGGGGCGCGGAGTGGCTACACCTTC.

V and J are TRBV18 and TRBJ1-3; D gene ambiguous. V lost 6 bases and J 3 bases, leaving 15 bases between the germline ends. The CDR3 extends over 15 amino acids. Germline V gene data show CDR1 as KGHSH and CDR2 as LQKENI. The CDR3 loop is CASSSVQQLGNTIYF. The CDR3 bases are TGTGCCAGCTCTAGCGTACAACAGCTTGGAAACACCATATATTTT.

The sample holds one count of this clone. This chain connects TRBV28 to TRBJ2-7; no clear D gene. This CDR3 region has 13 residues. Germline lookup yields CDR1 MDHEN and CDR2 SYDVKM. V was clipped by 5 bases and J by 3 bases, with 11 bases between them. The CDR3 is CASSLDGLYEQYV. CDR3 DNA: TGTGCCAGCAGTCTCGACGGGCTCTACGAGCAGTACGTC.

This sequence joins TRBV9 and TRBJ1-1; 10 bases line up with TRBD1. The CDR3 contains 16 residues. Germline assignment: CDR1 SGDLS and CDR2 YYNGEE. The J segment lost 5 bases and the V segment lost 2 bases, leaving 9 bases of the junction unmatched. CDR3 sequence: CASSVGDRGLETEAFF. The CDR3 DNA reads TGTGCCAGCAGCGTGGGCGACAGGGGGCTGGAAACTGAAGCTTTCTTT.

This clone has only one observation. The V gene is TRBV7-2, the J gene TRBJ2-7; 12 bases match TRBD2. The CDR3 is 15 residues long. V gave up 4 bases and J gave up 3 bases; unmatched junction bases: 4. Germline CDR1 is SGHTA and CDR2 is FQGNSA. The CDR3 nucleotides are TGTGCCAGCAGCTGGGGACTAGCGGGTTACTACGAGCAGTACGTC. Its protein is CASSWGLAGYYEQYV.

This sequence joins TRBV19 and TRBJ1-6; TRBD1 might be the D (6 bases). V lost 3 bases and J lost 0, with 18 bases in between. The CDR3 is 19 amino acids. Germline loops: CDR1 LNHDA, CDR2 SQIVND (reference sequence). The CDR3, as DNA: TGTGCCAGTAGTATCAGCACAGGGAGAGGCCGCTCCTATAATTCACCCCTCCACTTT. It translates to CASSISTGRGRSYNSPLHF.

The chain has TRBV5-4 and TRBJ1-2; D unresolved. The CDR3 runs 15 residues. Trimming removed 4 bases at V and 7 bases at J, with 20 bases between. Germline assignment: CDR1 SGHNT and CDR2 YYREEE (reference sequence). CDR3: CASSHPDGVMVGYTF. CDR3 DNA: TGTGCCAGCAGCCACCCGGACGGGGTCATGGTTGGCTACACCTTC.